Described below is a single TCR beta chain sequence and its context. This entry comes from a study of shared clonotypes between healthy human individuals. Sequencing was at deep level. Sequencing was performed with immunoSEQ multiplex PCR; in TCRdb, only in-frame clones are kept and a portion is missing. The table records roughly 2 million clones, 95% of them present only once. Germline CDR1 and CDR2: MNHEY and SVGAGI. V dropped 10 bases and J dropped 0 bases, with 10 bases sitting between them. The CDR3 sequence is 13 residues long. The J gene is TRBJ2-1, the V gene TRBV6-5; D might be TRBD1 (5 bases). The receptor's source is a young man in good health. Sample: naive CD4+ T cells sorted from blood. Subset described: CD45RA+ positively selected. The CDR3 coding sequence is TGTGCCACCAGACAGAGCTCCTACAATGAGCAGTTCTTC. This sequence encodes CATRQSSYNEQFF.